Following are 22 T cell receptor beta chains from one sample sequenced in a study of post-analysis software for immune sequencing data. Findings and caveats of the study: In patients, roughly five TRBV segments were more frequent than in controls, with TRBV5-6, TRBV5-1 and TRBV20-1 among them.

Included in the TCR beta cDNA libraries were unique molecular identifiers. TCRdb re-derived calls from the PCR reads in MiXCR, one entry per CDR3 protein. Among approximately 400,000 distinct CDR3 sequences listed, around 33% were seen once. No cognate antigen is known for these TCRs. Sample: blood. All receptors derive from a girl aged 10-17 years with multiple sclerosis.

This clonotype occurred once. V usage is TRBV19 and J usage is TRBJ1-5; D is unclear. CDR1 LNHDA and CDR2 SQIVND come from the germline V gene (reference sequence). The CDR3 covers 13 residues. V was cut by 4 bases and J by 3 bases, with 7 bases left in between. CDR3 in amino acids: CASSTSVNQPQHF. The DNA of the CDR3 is TGTGCCAGTAGTACTTCAGTCAATCAGCCCCAGCATTTT.

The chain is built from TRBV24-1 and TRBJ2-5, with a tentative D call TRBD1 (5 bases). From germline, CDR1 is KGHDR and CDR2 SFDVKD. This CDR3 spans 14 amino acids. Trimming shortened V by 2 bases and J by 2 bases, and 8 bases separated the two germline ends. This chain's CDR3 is CATSDSTAQETQYF. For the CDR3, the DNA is TGTGCCACCAGTGATTCGACAGCGCAAGAGACCCAGTACTTC.

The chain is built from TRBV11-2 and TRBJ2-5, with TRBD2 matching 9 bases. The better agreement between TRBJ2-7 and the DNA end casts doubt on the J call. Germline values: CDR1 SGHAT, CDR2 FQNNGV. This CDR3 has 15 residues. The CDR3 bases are TGTGCCAGCAGCTTAATCCCTAGCGGGGAGGCCGAGCAGTACTTC. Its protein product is CASSLIPSGEAEQYF.

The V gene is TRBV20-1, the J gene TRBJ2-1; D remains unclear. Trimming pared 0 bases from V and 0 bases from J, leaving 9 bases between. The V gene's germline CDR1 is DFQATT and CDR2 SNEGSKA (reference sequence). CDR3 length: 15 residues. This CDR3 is CSARDPFSSYNEQFF. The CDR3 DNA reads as TGCAGTGCTAGAGACCCATTTAGCTCCTACAATGAGCAGTTCTTC.

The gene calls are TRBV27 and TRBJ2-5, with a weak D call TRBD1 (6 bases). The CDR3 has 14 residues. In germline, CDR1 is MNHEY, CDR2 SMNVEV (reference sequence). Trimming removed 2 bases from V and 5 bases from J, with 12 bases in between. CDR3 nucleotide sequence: TGTGCCAGCAGTTTAAAGGGACACCGGGAGACCCAGTACTTC. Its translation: CASSLKGHRETQYF.

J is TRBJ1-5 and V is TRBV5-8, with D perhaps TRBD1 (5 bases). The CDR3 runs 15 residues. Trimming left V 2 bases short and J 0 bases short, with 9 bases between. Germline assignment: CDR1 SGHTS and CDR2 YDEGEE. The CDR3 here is CASSFGTLSNQPQHF. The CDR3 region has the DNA TGTGCCAGCAGCTTCGGGACGCTTAGCAATCAGCCCCAGCATTTT.

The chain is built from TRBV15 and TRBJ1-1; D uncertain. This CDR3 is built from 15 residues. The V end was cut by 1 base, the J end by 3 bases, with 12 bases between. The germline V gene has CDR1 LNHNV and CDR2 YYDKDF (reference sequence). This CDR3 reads CATSRVRVGDTEAFF. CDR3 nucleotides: TGTGCCACCAGCAGAGTGAGGGTGGGTGACACTGAAGCTTTCTTT.

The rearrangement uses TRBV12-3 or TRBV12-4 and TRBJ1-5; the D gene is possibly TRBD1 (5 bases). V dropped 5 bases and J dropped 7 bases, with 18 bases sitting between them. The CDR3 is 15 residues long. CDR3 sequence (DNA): TGTGCCAGCAGTCTGGGACGGGCTTATGGGCAGCCCCAGCATTTT. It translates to CASSLGRAYGQPQHF.

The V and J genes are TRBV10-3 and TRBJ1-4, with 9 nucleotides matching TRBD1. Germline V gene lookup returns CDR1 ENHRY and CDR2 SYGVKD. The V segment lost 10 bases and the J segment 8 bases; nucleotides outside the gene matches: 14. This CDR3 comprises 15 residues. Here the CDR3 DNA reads TGTGCCACACGCTTTCAACAGGGGGCGGACGAAAAACTGTTTTTT. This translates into CATRFQQGADEKLFF.

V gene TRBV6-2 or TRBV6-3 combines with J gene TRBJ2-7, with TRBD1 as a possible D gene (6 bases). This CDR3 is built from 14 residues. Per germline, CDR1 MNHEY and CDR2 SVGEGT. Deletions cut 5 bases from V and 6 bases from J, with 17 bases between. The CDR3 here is CASSPRITGTEQYF. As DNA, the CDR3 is TGTGCCAGCAGTCCGCGTATCACAGGGACCGAGCAGTACTTC.

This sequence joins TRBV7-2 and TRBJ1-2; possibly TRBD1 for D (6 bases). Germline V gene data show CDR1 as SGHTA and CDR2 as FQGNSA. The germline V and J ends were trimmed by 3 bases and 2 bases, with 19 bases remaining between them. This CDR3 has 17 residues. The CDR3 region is CASSFGGRRPENYGYTF. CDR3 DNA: TGTGCCAGCAGCTTCGGGGGGCGCAGACCCGAAAACTATGGCTACACCTTC.

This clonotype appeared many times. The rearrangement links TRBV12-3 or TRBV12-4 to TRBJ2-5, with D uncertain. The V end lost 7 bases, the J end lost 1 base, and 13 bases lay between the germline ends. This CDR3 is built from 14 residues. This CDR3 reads CASNLQESQETQYF. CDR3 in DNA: TGTGCCAGCAACTTACAAGAAAGCCAAGAGACCCAGTACTTC.

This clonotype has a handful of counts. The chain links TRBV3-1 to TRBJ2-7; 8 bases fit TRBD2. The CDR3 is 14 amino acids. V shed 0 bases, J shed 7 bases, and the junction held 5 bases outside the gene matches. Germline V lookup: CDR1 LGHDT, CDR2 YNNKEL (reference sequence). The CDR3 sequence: CASSQDGGAWEQYF. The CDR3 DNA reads TGTGCCAGCAGCCAAGACGGGGGGGCATGGGAGCAGTACTTC.

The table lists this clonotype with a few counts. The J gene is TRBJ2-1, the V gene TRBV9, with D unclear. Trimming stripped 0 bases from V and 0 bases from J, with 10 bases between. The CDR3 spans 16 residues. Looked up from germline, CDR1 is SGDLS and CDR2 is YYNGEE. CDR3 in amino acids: CASSVEGSSSYNEQFF. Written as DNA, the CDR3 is TGTGCCAGCAGCGTAGAGGGCTCAAGCTCCTACAATGAGCAGTTCTTC.

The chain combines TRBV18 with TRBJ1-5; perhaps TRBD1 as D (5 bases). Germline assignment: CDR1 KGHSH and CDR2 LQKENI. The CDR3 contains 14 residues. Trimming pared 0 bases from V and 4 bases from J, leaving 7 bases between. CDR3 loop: CASSPPGLNQPQHF. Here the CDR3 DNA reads TGTGCCAGCTCACCACCGGGACTTAATCAGCCCCAGCATTTT.

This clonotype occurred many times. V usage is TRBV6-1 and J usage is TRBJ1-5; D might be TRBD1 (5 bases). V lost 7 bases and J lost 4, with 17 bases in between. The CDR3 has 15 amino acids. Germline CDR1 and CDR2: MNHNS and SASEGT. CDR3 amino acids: CASTLGRGSNQPQHF. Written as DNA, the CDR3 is TGTGCCAGCACCCTCGGTAGGGGATCAAATCAGCCCCAGCATTTT.

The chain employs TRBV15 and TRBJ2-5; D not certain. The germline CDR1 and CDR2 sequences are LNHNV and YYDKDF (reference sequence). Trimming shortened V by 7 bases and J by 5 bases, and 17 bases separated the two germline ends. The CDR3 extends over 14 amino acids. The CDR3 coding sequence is TGTGCCACCAAGAACCACCAAAGGGTCGAGACCCAGTACTTC. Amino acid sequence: CATKNHQRVETQYF.

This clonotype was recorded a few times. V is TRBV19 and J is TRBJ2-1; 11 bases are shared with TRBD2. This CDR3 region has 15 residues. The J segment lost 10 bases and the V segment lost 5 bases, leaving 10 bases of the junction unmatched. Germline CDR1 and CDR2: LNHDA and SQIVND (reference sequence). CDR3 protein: CASSGWLAGGGEQFF. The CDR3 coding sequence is TGTGCCAGTAGTGGTTGGCTAGCGGGGGGTGGAGAGCAGTTCTTC.

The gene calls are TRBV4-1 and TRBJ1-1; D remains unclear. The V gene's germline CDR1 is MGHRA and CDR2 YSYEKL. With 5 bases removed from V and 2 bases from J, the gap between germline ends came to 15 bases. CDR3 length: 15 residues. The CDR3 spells CASSFLLRGNTEAFF. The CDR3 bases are TGCGCCAGCAGCTTCCTATTACGGGGAAACACTGAAGCTTTCTTT.

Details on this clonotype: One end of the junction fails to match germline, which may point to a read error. The CDR3 region is CASSFLERPNHGYTF. As DNA, the CDR3 is TGTGCCAGCAGCTTCCTCGAGCGCCCTAACCATGGCTACACCTTC. The chain couples TRBV12-3 or TRBV12-4 to TRBJ1-2; D gene unclear. This CDR3 has 15 residues.

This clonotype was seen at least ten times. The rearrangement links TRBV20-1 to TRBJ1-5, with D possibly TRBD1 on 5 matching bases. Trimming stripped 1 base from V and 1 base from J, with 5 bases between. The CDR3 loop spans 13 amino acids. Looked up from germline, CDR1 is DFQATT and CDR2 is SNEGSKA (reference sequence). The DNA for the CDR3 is TGCAGTGCTAGAGGGGGGAGCAATCAGCCCCAGCATTTT. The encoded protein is CSARGGSNQPQHF.

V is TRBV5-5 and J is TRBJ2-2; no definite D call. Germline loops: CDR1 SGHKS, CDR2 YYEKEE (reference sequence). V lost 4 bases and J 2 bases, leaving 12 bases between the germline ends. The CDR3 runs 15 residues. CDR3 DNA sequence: TGTGCCAGCAGCCCCACTGACGGAAACACCGGGGAGCTGTTTTTT. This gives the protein CASSPTDGNTGELFF.